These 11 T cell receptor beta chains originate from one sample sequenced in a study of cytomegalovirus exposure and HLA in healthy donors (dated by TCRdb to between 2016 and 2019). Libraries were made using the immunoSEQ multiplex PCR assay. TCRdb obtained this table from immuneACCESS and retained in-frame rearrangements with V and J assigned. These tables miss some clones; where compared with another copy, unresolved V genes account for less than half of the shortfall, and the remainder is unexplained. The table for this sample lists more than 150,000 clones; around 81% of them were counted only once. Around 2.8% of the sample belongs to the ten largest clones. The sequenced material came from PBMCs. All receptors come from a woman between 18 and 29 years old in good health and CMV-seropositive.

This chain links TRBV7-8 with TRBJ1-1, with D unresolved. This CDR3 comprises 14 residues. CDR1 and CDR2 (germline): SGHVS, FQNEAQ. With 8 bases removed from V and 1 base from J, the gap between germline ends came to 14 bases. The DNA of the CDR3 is TGTGCCAGCGTTGCAGGAACTGAGAACACTGAAGCTTTCTTT. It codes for CASVAGTENTEAFF.

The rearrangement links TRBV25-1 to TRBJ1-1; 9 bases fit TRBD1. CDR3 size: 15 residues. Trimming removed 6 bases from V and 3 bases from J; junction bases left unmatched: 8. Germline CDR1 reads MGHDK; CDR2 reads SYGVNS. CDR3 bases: TGTGCCAGCAGAGCCAGACAGGGGGTGTACACTGAAGCTTTCTTT. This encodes CASRARQGVYTEAFF. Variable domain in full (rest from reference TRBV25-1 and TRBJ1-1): EADIYQTPRYLVIGTGKKITLECSQTMGHDKMYWYQQDPGMELHLIHYSYGVNSTEKGDLSSESTVSRIRTEHFPLTLESARPSHTSQYLCASRARQGVYTEAFFGQGTRLTVV.

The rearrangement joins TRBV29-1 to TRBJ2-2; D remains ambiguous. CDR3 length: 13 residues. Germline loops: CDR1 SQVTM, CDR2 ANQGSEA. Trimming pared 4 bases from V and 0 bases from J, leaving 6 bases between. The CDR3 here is CSVAGANTGELFF. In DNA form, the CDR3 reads TGCAGCGTTGCCGGAGCGAACACCGGGGAGCTGTTTTTT.

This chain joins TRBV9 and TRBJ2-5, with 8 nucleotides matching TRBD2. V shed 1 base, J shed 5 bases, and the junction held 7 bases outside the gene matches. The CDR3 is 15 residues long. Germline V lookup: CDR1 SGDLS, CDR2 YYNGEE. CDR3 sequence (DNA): TGTGCCAGCAGCGTAAATAGCGGGGCGGCTGAGACCCAGTACTTC. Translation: CASSVNSGAAETQYF. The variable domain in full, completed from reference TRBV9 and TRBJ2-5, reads DSGVTQTPKHLITATGQRVTLRCSPRSGDLSVYWYQQSLDQGLQFLIQYYNGEERAKGNILERFSAQQFPDLHSELNLSSLELGDSALYFCASSVNSGAAETQYFGPGTRLLVL.

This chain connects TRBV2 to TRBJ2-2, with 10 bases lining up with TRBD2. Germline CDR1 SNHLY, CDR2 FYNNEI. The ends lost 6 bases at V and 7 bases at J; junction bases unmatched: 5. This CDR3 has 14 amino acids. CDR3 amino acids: CASRASGGVGELFF. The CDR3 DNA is TGTGCCAGCAGGGCTAGCGGGGGCGTCGGGGAGCTGTTTTTT.

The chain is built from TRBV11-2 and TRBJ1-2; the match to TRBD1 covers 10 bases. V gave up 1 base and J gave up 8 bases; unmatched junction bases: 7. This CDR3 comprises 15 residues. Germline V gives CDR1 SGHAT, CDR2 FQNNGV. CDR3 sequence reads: CASSLASRTGGGYTF. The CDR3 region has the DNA TGTGCCAGCAGCTTAGCCTCCCGGACAGGGGGAGGCTACACCTTC.

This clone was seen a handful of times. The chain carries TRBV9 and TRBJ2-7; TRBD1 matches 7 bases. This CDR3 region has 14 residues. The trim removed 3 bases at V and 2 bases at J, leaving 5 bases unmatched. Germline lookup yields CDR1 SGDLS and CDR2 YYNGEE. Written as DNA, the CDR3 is TGTGCCAGCAGCGCGACAGGGCGTACCTACGAGCAGTACTTC. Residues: CASSATGRTYEQYF.

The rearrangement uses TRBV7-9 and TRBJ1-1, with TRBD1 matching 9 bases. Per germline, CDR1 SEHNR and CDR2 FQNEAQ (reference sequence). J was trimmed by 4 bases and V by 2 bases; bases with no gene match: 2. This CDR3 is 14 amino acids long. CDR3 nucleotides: TGTGCCAGCAGCTTACCGGGACAGGGCACTGAAGCTTTCTTT. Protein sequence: CASSLPGQGTEAFF.

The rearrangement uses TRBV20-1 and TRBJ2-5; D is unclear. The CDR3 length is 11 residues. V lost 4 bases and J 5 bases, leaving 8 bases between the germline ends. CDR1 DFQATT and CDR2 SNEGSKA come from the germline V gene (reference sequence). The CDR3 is CSATPGETQYF. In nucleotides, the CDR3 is TGCAGTGCTACGCCCGGGGAGACCCAGTACTTC.

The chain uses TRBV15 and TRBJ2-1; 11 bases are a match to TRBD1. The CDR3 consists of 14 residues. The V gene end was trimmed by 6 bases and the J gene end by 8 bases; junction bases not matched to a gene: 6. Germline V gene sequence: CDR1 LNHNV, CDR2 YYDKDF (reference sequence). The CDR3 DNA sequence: TGTGCCACCAGGGACAGGGGGCTGATCTATGAGCAGTTCTTC. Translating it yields CATRDRGLIYEQFF.

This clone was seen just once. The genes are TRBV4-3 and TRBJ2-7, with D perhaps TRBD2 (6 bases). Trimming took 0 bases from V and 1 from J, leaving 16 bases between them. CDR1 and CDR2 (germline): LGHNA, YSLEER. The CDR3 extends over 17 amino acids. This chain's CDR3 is CASSQDGRGGGSYEQYF. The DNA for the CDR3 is TGCGCCAGCAGCCAAGATGGGCGGGGAGGAGGATCCTACGAGCAGTACTTC.